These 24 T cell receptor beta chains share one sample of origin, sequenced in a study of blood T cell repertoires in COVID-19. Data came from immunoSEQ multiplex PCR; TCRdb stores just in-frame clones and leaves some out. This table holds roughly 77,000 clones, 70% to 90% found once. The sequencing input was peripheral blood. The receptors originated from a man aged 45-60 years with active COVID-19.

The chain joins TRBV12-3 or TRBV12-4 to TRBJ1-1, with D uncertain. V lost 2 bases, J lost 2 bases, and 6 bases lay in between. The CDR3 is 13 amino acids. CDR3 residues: CASSLTKNTEAFF. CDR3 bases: TGTGCCAGCAGTTTAACAAAAAACACTGAAGCTTTCTTT.

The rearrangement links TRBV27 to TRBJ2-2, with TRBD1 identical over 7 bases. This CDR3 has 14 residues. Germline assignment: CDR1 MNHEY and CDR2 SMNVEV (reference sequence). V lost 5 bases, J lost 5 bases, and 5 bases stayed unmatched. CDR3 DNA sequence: TGTGCCAGCAGTCACAGGGGTCGGACCGGGGAGCTGTTTTTT. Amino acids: CASSHRGRTGELFF.

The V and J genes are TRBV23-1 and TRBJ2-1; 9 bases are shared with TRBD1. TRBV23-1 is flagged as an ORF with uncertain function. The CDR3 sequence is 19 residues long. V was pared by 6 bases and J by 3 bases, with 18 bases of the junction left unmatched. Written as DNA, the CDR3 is TGCGCCAGCAGCCAAGGTTGCCGGGACAGGGATTTTAACTACAATGAGCAGTTCTTC. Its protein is CASSQGCRDRDFNYNEQFF.

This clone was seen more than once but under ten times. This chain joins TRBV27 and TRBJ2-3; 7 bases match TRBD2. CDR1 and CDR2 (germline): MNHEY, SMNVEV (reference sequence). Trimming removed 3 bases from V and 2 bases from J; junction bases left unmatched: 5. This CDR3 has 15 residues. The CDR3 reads CASSLASGYTDTQYF. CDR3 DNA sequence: TGTGCCAGCAGTTTGGCTAGCGGATACACAGATACGCAGTATTTT.

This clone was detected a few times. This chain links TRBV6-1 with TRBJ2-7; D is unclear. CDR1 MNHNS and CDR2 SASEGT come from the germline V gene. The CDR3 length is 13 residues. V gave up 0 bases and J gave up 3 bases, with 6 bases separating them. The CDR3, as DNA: TGTGCCAGCAGTGAAGCCCACGGCTACGAGCAGTACTTC. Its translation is CASSEAHGYEQYF.

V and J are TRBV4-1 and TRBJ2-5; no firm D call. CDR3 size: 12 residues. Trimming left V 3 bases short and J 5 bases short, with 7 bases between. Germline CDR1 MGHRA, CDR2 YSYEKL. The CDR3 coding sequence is TGCGCCAGCAGCCACGATCGGGAGACCCAGTACTTC. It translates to CASSHDRETQYF.

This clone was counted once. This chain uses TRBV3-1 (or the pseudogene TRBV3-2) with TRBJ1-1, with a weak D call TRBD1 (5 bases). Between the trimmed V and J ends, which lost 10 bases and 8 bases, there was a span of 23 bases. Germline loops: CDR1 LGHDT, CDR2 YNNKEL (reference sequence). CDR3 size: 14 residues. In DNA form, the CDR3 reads TGTGCCACCGGGGGGGTGCCAGGTAATCTCGAAGCTTTCTTT. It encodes CATGGVPGNLEAFF.

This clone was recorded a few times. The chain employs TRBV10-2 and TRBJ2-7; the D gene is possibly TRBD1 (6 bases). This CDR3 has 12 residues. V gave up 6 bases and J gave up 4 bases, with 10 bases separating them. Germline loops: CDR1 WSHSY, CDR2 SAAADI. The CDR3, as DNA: TGCGCCAGCAGCCAACAGGGATACGAGCAGTACTTC. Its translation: CASSQQGYEQYF.

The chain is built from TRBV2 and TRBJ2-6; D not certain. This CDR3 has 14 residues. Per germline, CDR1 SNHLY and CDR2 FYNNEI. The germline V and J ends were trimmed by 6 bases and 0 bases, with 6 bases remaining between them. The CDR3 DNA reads TGTGCCAGCAGCTATTACTCTGGGGCCAACGTCCTGACTTTC. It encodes CASSYYSGANVLTF.

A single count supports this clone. This chain's CDR3 is CASTSAHNTGELFF. Written as DNA, the CDR3 is TGTGCCAGCACCTCTGCACATAACACCGGGGAGCTGTTTTTT. The gene calls are TRBV28 and TRBJ2-2; D remains unclear. V was shortened by 7 bases and J by 2 bases, with 11 bases between the two germline ends. The CDR3 has 14 amino acids. Germline loops: CDR1 MDHEN, CDR2 SYDVKM. Filled out from reference TRBV28 and TRBJ2-2, the complete variable domain reads DVKVTQSSRYLVKRTGEKVFLECVQDMDHENMFWYRQDPGLGLRLIYFSYDVKMKEKGDIPEGYSVSREKKERFSLILESASTNQTSMYLCASTSAHNTGELFFGEGSRLTVL.

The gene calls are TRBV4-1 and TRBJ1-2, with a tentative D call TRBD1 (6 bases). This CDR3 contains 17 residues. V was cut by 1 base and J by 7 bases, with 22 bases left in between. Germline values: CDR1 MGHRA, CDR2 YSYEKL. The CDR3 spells CASSQVSTGTLSGGYTF. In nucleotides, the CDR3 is TGCGCCAGCAGCCAAGTATCGACAGGTACCCTTTCTGGTGGCTACACCTTC.

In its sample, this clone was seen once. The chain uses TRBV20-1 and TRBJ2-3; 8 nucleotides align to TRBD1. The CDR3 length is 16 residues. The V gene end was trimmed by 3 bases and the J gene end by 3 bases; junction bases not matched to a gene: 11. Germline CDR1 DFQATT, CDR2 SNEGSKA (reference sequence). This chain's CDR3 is CSASNPHRGNTDTQYF. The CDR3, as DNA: TGCAGTGCTAGTAATCCCCACAGGGGGAATACAGATACGCAGTATTTT.

CDR3 region: CASSPRLARRDSNEQFF. CDR3 bases: TGTGCCAGCAGCCCAAGACTAGCGCGGCGGGACTCAAATGAGCAGTTCTTC. The genes are TRBV7-2 and TRBJ2-1, with 8 bases identical to TRBD2. Trimming took 5 bases from V and 7 from J; bases not matched to a gene: 16. Per germline, CDR1 SGHTA and CDR2 FQGNSA. The CDR3 contains 17 residues.

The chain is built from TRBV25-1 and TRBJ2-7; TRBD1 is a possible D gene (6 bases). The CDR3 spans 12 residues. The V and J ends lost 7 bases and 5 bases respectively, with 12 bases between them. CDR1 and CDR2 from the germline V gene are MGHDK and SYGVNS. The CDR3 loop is CASNDQGNEQYF. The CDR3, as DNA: TGTGCCAGCAATGACCAGGGGAACGAGCAGTACTTC.

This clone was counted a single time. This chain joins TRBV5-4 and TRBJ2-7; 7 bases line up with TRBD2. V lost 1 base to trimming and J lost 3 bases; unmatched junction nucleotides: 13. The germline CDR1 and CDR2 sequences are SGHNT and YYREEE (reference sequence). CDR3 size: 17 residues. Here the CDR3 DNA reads TGTGCCAGCAGCTTGTTTGAGGGAGGGCCTTTCTACTACGAGCAGTACTTC. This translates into CASSLFEGGPFYYEQYF.

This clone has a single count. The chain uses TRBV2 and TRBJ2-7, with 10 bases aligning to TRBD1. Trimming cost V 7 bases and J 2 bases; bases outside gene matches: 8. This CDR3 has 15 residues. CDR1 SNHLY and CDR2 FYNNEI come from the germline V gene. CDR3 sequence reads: CASMDRGLGAYEQYF. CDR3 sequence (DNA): TGTGCCAGCATGGACAGGGGGTTGGGAGCCTACGAGCAGTACTTC.

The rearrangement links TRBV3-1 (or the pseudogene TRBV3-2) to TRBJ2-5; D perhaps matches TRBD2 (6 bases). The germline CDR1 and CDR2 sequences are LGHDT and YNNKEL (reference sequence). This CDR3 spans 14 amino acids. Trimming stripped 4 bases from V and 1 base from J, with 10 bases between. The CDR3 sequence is CASSLRTTQETQYF. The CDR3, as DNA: TGTGCCAGCAGCCTCCGGACTACCCAAGAGACCCAGTACTTC.

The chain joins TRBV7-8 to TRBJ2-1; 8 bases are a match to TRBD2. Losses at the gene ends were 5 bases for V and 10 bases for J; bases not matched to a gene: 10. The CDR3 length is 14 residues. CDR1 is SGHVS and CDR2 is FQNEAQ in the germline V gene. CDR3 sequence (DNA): TGTGCCAGCAGCCCGAGCGGGAGAATCGGGGAGCAGTTCTTC. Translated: CASSPSGRIGEQFF.

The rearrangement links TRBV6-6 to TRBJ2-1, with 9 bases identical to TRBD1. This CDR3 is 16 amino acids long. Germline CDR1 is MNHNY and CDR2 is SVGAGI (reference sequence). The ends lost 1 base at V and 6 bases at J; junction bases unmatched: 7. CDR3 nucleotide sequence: TGTGCCAGCAGTTACTATTGGGACAGGGCCCTCAATGAGCAGTTCTTC. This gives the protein CASSYYWDRALNEQFF.

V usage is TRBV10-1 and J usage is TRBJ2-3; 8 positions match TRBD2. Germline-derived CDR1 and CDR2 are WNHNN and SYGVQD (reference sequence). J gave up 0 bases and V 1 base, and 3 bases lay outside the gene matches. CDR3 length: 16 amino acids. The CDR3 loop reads CASSELGGRSTDTQYF. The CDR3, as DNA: TGCGCCAGCAGTGAGTTAGGCGGGAGGAGCACAGATACGCAGTATTTT.

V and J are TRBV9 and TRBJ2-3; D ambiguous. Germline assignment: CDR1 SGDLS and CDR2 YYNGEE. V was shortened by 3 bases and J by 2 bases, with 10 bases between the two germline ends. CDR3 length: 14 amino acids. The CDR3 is CASSAAGSTDTQYF. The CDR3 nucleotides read TGTGCCAGCAGCGCTGCCGGGTCCACAGATACGCAGTATTTT.

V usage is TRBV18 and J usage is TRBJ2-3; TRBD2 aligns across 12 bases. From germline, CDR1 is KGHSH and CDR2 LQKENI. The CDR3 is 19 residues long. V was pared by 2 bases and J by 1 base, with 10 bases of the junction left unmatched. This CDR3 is CASSPASGRAFSGTDTQYF. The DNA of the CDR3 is TGTGCCAGCTCACCAGCTAGCGGGAGGGCCTTTTCCGGCACAGATACGCAGTATTTT. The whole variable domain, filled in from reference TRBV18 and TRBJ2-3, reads NAGVMQNPRHLVRRRGQEARLRCSPMKGHSHVYWYRQLPEEGLKFMVYLQKENIIDESGMPKERFSAEFPKEGPSILRIQQVVRGDSAAYFCASSPASGRAFSGTDTQYFGPGTRLTVL.

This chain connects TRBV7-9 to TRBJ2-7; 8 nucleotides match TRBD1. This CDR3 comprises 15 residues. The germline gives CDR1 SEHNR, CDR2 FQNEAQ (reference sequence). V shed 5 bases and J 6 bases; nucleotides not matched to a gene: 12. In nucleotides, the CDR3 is TGTGCCAGCAGCCACAACCGGGACAGGATGCTCGAGCAGTACTTC. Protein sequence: CASSHNRDRMLEQYF.

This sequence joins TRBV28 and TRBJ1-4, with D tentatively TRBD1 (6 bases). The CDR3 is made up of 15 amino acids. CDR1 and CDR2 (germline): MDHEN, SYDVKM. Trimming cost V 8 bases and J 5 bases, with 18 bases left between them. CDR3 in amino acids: CASRRAGQGNEKLFF. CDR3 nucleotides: TGTGCCAGCCGCCGGGCAGGGCAGGGGAATGAAAAACTGTTTTTT.